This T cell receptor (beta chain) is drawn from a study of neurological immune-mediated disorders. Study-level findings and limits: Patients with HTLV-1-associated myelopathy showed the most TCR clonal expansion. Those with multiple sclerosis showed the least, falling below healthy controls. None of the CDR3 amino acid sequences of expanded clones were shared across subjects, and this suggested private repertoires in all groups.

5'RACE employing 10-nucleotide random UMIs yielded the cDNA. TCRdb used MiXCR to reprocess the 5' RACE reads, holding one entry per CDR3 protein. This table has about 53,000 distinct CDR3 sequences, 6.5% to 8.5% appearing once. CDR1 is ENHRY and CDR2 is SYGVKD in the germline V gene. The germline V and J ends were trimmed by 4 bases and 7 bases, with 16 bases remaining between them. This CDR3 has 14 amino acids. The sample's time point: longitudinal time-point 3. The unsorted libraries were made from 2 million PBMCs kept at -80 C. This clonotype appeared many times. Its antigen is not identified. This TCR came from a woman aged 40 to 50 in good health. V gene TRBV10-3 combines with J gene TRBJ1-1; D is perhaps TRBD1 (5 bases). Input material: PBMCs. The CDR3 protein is CAISGIKGSFEAFF. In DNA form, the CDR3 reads TGTGCCATCAGTGGGATAAAGGGGTCGTTTGAAGCTTTCTTT.